The 9 T cell receptor beta chains listed next were all sequenced from one sample in a study of T cell responses to AZD1222 COVID-19 vaccine. Produced via immunoSEQ multiplex PCR; TCRdb's table is partial and in-frame only. The table records roughly 150,000 clones, 85% to 95% of them present only once. This specimen consisted of peripheral blood, obtained on day 0 of AZD1222 vaccination. The receptors were sampled from an adult in good health.

This clone came up a few times. The chain has TRBV19 and TRBJ2-1; 9 nucleotides line up with TRBD2. The CDR3 runs to 15 residues. J gave up 9 bases and V 0 bases, and 6 bases lay outside the gene matches. From germline, CDR1 is LNHDA and CDR2 SQIVND (reference sequence). CDR3 sequence: CASSIDPAGGGEQFF. The CDR3 DNA sequence: TGTGCCAGTAGTATAGATCCCGCGGGAGGGGGTGAGCAGTTCTTC.

V gene TRBV19 combines with J gene TRBJ2-1, with D maybe TRBD2 (5 bases). V was pared by 5 bases and J by 14 bases, with 19 bases between. CDR1 LNHDA and CDR2 SQIVND come from the germline V gene (reference sequence). This CDR3 is built from 13 residues. The CDR3 DNA is TGTGCCAGTAGTTCCCATCTAGCCGGGATAGAGTTCTTC. Its translation is CASSSHLAGIEFF.

This chain links TRBV7-2 with TRBJ2-3; D is uncertain. Trimming shortened V by 1 base and J by 0 bases, and 8 bases separated the two germline ends. CDR1 and CDR2 (germline): SGHTA, FQGNSA. CDR3 length: 15 residues. CDR3 sequence reads: CASSLVAESTDTQYF. The CDR3 DNA reads TGTGCCAGCAGCTTAGTTGCGGAGAGCACAGATACGCAGTATTTT.

The genes are TRBV29-1 and TRBJ1-2; D is ambiguous. With 5 bases removed from V and 6 bases from J, the gap between germline ends came to 16 bases. The CDR3 sequence is 13 residues long. Germline V gives CDR1 SQVTM, CDR2 ANQGSEA. The CDR3 protein is CSVLDPGENGYTF. CDR3 coding DNA: TGCAGCGTTCTTGACCCCGGAGAAAATGGCTACACCTTC. Variable domain in full (rest from reference TRBV29-1 and TRBJ1-2): SAVISQKPSRDICQRGTSLTIQCQVDSQVTMMFWYRQQPGQSLTLIATANQGSEATYESGFVIDKFPISRPNLTFSTLTVSNMSPEDSSIYLCSVLDPGENGYTFGSGTRLTVV.

The CDR3 DNA reads as TGTGCCTGGAGTTTAGGGACGACAGATACGCAGTATTTT. Its translation: CAWSLGTTDTQYF. The chain recombines TRBV30 with TRBJ2-3; D might be TRBD1 or TRBD2, each matching 5 bases. The CDR3 has 13 residues. V was trimmed by 2 bases and J by 3 bases, leaving 9 bases between them. CDR1 is GTSNPN and CDR2 is SVGIG in the germline V gene (reference sequence).

The CDR3 nucleotides are TGTGCCAGCAGTTTAAGGCAGGTCATCACAGATACGCAGTATTTT. It yields the protein CASSLRQVITDTQYF. This chain links TRBV27 with TRBJ2-3; D uncertain. The germline CDR1 and CDR2 sequences are MNHEY and SMNVEV (reference sequence). Trimming left V 2 bases short and J 2 bases short, with 11 bases between. The CDR3 runs to 15 residues.

The chain joins TRBV19 to TRBJ2-2, with D perhaps being TRBD1 or TRBD2 (5 bases each). The CDR3 is made up of 14 amino acids. With 3 bases removed from V and 7 bases from J, the gap between germline ends came to 12 bases. CDR1 LNHDA and CDR2 SQIVND come from the germline V gene (reference sequence). The CDR3 bases are TGTGCCAGTAGTATCGGGGCAGGGTTCGGGGAGCTGTTTTTT. Translated, it gives CASSIGAGFGELFF.

CDR3 amino acids: CASSLSAGTILNYGYTF. The CDR3 DNA reads as TGTGCCAGCAGTTTATCGGCAGGGACCATTCTAAACTATGGCTACACCTTC. The chain has TRBV28 and TRBJ1-2, with D possibly matching TRBD1 (5 bases). The ends were cut back, 1 base at V and 2 bases at J, with 17 bases in the middle. The CDR3 sequence is 17 residues long. The germline V gene encodes CDR1 MDHEN and CDR2 SYDVKM.

V gene TRBV19 combines with J gene TRBJ2-7, with D possibly TRBD1 on 6 matching bases. The CDR3 sequence is 13 residues long. CDR1 LNHDA and CDR2 SQIVND come from the germline V gene (reference sequence). Trimming pared 3 bases from V and 2 bases from J, leaving 8 bases between. CDR3: CASSMDRTYEQYF. In DNA, the CDR3 is TGTGCCAGTAGTATGGACAGAACCTACGAGCAGTACTTC.